This T cell receptor beta chain emerged from a study of cytomegalovirus exposure and HLA in healthy donors. Study results and caveats: Sequences of the TCR beta chain were said to predict the HLA-A and HLA-B alleles of most subjects accurately. A later analysis linked a missense variant in DCLRE1C to the trimming of TCR beta V and J genes.

Regarding this clone: Its antigen remains unknown. Compared with germline, one end of the junction differs, possibly owing to a read error.

Germline V gene lookup returns CDR1 SGHDN and CDR2 FVKESK. The CDR3 sequence is 13 residues long. The PCR contained 60 Vbeta and 13 Jbeta primers. TCRdb keeps only in-frame clones here, not all; method: immunoSEQ multiplex PCR. The table has fewer than 200,000 clones, more than 65% seen once. This rearrangement joins TRBV14 to TRBJ2-7, with D unclear. Specimen: PBMCs. The sequence was collected from a man aged 25 to 45 in good health and CMV-seronegative. The CDR3 sequence is CASGQVNSYEQYF. The CDR3 nucleotides are TGTGCCAGCGGCCAAGTCAACTCCTACGAGCAGTACTTC.